A single TCR beta chain is shown here with its context. What it binds is unknown. Its ends do not fully match the called genes, so a read error is possible. Germline values: CDR1 WNHNN, CDR2 SYGVQD (reference sequence). The CDR3 is 13 residues long. The data stem from a study of T cells after posttransplantation cyclophosphamide. Study-wide results and limits: Later post-transplant blood repertoires were often dominated by donor CD8+ memory clones.

Only in-frame clones appear in the TCRdb table, and some are missing; sequencing was by immunoSEQ multiplex PCR. This sample has 25,000 or so clones, with roughly 88% found just once. The rearrangement links TRBV10-1 to TRBJ2-5; perhaps TRBD2 as D (6 bases). This TCR came from a woman aged 55-70 years with a blood cancer, CMV-positive, and with a related stem cell donor. The sequenced sample was PBMCs. The CDR3 coding sequence is TGCGCCAGCAGTGAGTCTATAGGCAGGAGGGTGAACTTC. It specifies CASSESIGRRVNF.